These 32 T cell receptor beta chains came from one sample sequenced in a study of cytomegalovirus exposure and HLA in healthy donors. Libraries were prepared by immunoSEQ multiplex PCR; TCRdb keeps only in-frame clonotypes and omits some of them. This table has about 130,000 clones, about 94% appearing once. The sequencing input was PBMCs. The receptors come from a man younger than 35 in good health and CMV-seropositive.

The chain has TRBV2 and TRBJ1-4; D is undetermined. With 4 bases removed from V and 4 bases from J, the gap between germline ends came to 19 bases. Germline-derived CDR1 and CDR2 are SNHLY and FYNNEI. The CDR3 loop spans 17 amino acids. CDR3 sequence reads: CASSGTAGPSVNEKLFF. The DNA of the CDR3 is TGTGCCAGCAGTGGCACGGCAGGCCCGTCCGTTAATGAAAAACTGTTTTTT.

The chain carries TRBV13 and TRBJ1-2; 7 bases fit TRBD1. Trimming at V came to 4 bases and at J to 4 bases, leaving 9 bases not matched to a gene. The CDR3 runs to 15 residues. The germline V gene has CDR1 PRHDT and CDR2 FYEKMQ (reference sequence). The CDR3, as DNA: TGTGCCAGCAGCTCCGCTGGACAGGAGATCTATGGCTACACCTTC. Amino acid sequence: CASSSAGQEIYGYTF.

This rearrangement joins TRBV6-1 to TRBJ2-1, with TRBD2 as a possible D gene (6 bases). Trimming took 6 bases from V and 4 from J, leaving 13 bases between them. CDR3 length: 14 amino acids. From germline, CDR1 is MNHNS and CDR2 SASEGT. CDR3 sequence: CASRDYQFYNEQFF. The CDR3 nucleotides read TGTGCCAGCAGGGACTACCAATTTTACAATGAGCAGTTCTTC.

V usage is TRBV4-2 and J usage is TRBJ2-7; 9 nucleotides match TRBD2. With 1 base clipped from V and 4 bases from J, the junction kept 14 bases outside the gene matches. The CDR3 runs to 18 residues. CDR1 and CDR2 (germline): LGHNA, YNFKEQ. This CDR3 is CASSQASSRREGWYEQYF. CDR3 sequence (DNA): TGTGCCAGCAGCCAAGCCTCGAGCAGGCGGGAGGGCTGGTACGAGCAGTACTTC.

CDR3 region: CASSSQDQPQHF. The CDR3 bases are TGTGCCAGCAGTTCCCAGGATCAGCCCCAGCATTTT. This sequence joins TRBV28 and TRBJ1-5; D is unclear. V lost 4 bases and J 5 bases, leaving 6 bases between the germline ends. This CDR3 region has 12 residues. Germline V gene data show CDR1 as MDHEN and CDR2 as SYDVKM.

The DNA of the CDR3 is TGTGCCAGCAGCTTGGGACAGTCGAACACTGAAGCTTTCTTT. Amino acid sequence: CASSLGQSNTEAFF. This sequence joins TRBV5-6 and TRBJ1-1, with D possibly being TRBD1 (5 bases). The germline gives CDR1 SGHDT, CDR2 YYEEEE. V gave up 0 bases and J gave up 1 base, with 7 bases separating them. This CDR3 region has 14 residues.

V is TRBV6-5 and J is TRBJ2-7; D may be TRBD2 (6 bases). CDR1 and CDR2 (germline): MNHEY, SVGAGI. Trimming removed 6 bases at V and 3 bases at J, with 18 bases between. The CDR3 runs 15 residues. The CDR3 sequence: CASRTPLAGIYEQYF. CDR3 DNA: TGTGCCAGCAGGACCCCACTGGCGGGAATCTACGAGCAGTACTTC.

Only a few counts were recorded for this clone. The chain joins TRBV7-9 to TRBJ2-7; TRBD2 might be the D (6 bases). With 5 bases removed from V and 3 bases from J, the gap between germline ends came to 14 bases. The CDR3 is 14 residues long. Germline V gene lookup returns CDR1 SEHNR and CDR2 FQNEAQ (reference sequence). The CDR3 loop is CASSHLRELYEQYF. The DNA for the CDR3 is TGTGCCAGCAGCCACCTCCGGGAGCTCTACGAGCAGTACTTC.

The genes are TRBV6-5 and TRBJ2-3; 7 nucleotides line up with TRBD1. The junction had 5 bases not matched to a gene; V was cut back by 2 bases and J by 3 bases. The germline V gene encodes CDR1 MNHEY and CDR2 SVGAGI. The CDR3 is 15 amino acids. In DNA form, the CDR3 reads TGTGCCAGCAGTTACGAAAGGGGGCGAACAGATACGCAGTATTTT. Its protein is CASSYERGRTDTQYF.

This clone was detected once. The V and J genes are TRBV28 and TRBJ1-2; no firm D call. Germline lookup yields CDR1 MDHEN and CDR2 SYDVKM. The CDR3 contains 13 residues. The germline V and J ends were trimmed by 3 bases and 4 bases, with 9 bases remaining between them. CDR3 nucleotides: TGTGCCAGCAGTTTCAGTGGGAGCTATGGCTACACCTTC. Its translation is CASSFSGSYGYTF.

The chain has TRBV19 and TRBJ2-5; D perhaps matches TRBD2 (5 bases). V was trimmed by 1 base and J by 4 bases, leaving 10 bases between them. CDR1 and CDR2 (germline): LNHDA, SQIVND (reference sequence). CDR3 size: 14 residues. This CDR3 is CASSIGGKGETQYF. The DNA for the CDR3 is TGTGCCAGTAGTATAGGAGGGAAGGGAGAGACCCAGTACTTC. Full variable domain (outside the CDR3, taken from reference TRBV19 and TRBJ2-5): DGGITQSPKYLFRKEGQNVTLSCEQNLNHDAMYWYRQDPGQGLRLIYYSQIVNDFQKGDIAEGYSVSREKKESFPLTVTSAQKNPTAFYLCASSIGGKGETQYFGPGTRLLVL.

V gene TRBV28 combines with J gene TRBJ1-5; the D is unclear. V lost 3 bases and J 13 bases, leaving 13 bases between the germline ends. Germline CDR1 reads MDHEN; CDR2 reads SYDVKM. There are 12 residues in the CDR3. This chain's CDR3 is CASSLAAAKQHF. The CDR3 DNA sequence: TGTGCCAGCAGTTTGGCAGCGGCAAAACAGCATTTT.

The chain combines TRBV30 with TRBJ2-7, with TRBD2 as a possible D gene (6 bases). With 5 bases removed from V and 7 bases from J, the gap between germline ends came to 15 bases. CDR1 and CDR2 from the germline V gene are GTSNPN and SVGIG (reference sequence). The CDR3 runs to 12 residues. CDR3 DNA sequence: TGTGCCTGGGGGGGGATATCGGGAGAGCAGTACTTC. Its translation: CAWGGISGEQYF.

The V gene is TRBV29-1, the J gene TRBJ2-5; no clear D gene. Germline values: CDR1 SQVTM, CDR2 ANQGSEA. CDR3 length: 13 residues. V lost 3 bases and J lost 5, with 13 bases in between. The CDR3 DNA reads as TGCAGCGTTGATCAGTCAGGCGTGGAGACCCAGTACTTC. Translating gives CSVDQSGVETQYF.

The chain combines TRBV30 with TRBJ2-7, with 7 bases matching TRBD1. The CDR3 runs to 14 residues. V was pared by 7 bases and J by 5 bases, with 14 bases of the junction left unmatched. Germline-derived CDR1 and CDR2 are GTSNPN and SVGIG (reference sequence). CDR3 DNA sequence: TGTGCCTCCCGTGGACAGGACGTCCTCGACGAGCAGTACTTC. This sequence encodes CASRGQDVLDEQYF.

The chain joins TRBV7-2 to TRBJ1-2; D not certain. This CDR3 spans 15 amino acids. Trimming took 3 bases from V and 3 from J, leaving 14 bases between them. From germline, CDR1 is SGHTA and CDR2 FQGNSA. CDR3 protein: CASSLYLGRDYGYTF. The CDR3 bases are TGTGCCAGCAGCTTGTATTTAGGGAGGGACTATGGCTACACCTTC.

The V call is TRBV5-6, the J call TRBJ2-1, with 11 bases lining up with TRBD2. The CDR3 sequence is 17 residues long. The germline CDR1 and CDR2 sequences are SGHDT and YYEEEE. Trimming at V came to 2 bases and at J to 2 bases, leaving 6 bases not matched to a gene. CDR3 in amino acids: CASSFGLAGPTYNEQFF. Written as DNA, the CDR3 is TGTGCCAGCAGCTTTGGACTAGCGGGCCCTACCTACAATGAGCAGTTCTTC.

The genes are TRBV27 and TRBJ2-7; 14 nucleotides line up with TRBD2. The CDR3 extends over 14 amino acids. V was pared by 5 bases and J by 7 bases, with 4 bases of the junction left unmatched. Germline-derived CDR1 and CDR2 are MNHEY and SMNVEV (reference sequence). The CDR3 DNA sequence: TGTGCCAGCAGTGCAGGGACTAGCGGGAGAGAGCAGTACTTC. This translates into CASSAGTSGREQYF.

The chain has TRBV7-9 and TRBJ1-1; no clear D. Trimming removed 5 bases at V and 5 bases at J, with 12 bases between. The CDR3 runs 13 residues. Per the germline V gene, CDR1 is SEHNR and CDR2 is FQNEAQ (reference sequence). The CDR3 DNA is TGTGCCAGCAGCGAGACCGGAGAGACTGAAGCTTTCTTT. Translating gives CASSETGETEAFF.

V and J are TRBV9 and TRBJ2-1, with 8 bases aligning to TRBD2. The germline CDR1 and CDR2 sequences are SGDLS and YYNGEE. The CDR3 is made up of 17 amino acids. V dropped 0 bases and J dropped 2; count of bases not matched to a gene: 7. The CDR3 is CASSVGNGRAAYNEQFF. CDR3 DNA: TGTGCCAGCAGCGTAGGGAACGGGAGGGCCGCCTACAATGAGCAGTTCTTC.

The rearrangement links TRBV7-7 to TRBJ2-2; D is unresolved. CDR3 length: 15 residues. Trimming took 2 bases from V and 0 from J, leaving 7 bases between them. Germline CDR1 SSHAT, CDR2 FNYEAQ (reference sequence). This chain's CDR3 is CASSLKAANTGELFF. Here the CDR3 DNA reads TGTGCCAGCAGCTTAAAAGCTGCGAACACCGGGGAGCTGTTTTTT.

Of note for this clone: Other DNA sequences in the sample encode the same CDR3. This chain links TRBV7-2 with TRBJ2-3; 10 bases fit TRBD2. The CDR3 is made up of 16 amino acids. V shed 1 base and J 1 base; nucleotides not matched to a gene: 2. Germline CDR1 and CDR2: SGHTA and FQGNSA. DNA of the CDR3: TGTGCCAGCAGCTTAGTAGGGACTAGCGGCACAGATACGCAGTATTTT. This gives the protein CASSLVGTSGTDTQYF.

The J gene is TRBJ2-7, the V gene TRBV18; D might be TRBD1 (5 bases). Germline CDR1 and CDR2: KGHSH and LQKENI. The ends were cut back, 5 bases at V and 5 bases at J, with 10 bases in the middle. CDR3 size: 12 residues. This CDR3 is CASSVQDHEQYF. DNA for the CDR3: TGTGCCAGCTCAGTACAGGACCACGAGCAGTACTTC.

The V and J genes are TRBV4-1 and TRBJ2-7; D is perhaps TRBD2 (5 bases). The V end was cut by 2 bases, the J end by 6 bases, with 11 bases between. In germline, CDR1 is MGHRA, CDR2 YSYEKL. The CDR3 runs to 13 residues. The CDR3 is CASSQPGVIEQYF. The CDR3 DNA is TGCGCCAGCAGCCAACCCGGGGTGATCGAGCAGTACTTC.

This clone was observed a single time. The chain is built from TRBV7-8 and TRBJ2-7, with 7 bases identical to TRBD1. This CDR3 spans 17 amino acids. Trimming took 5 bases from V and 4 from J; bases not matched to a gene: 17. Germline V gives CDR1 SGHVS, CDR2 FQNEAQ. CDR3 bases: TGTGCCAGCAGCCTTCCTGAAGAAGGGGGCGGTTGGTACGAGCAGTACTTC. Residues: CASSLPEEGGGWYEQYF.

V is TRBV11-2 and J is TRBJ1-1, with 7 bases aligning to TRBD1. CDR3 length: 12 residues. The ends lost 5 bases at V and 4 bases at J; junction bases unmatched: 1. Germline V CDR1 and CDR2: SGHAT, FQNNGV. The CDR3 sequence is CASSRQGTEAFF. The CDR3 DNA sequence: TGTGCCAGCAGCCGACAGGGCACTGAAGCTTTCTTT.

The chain has TRBV28 and TRBJ2-3; 7 bases agree with TRBD1. J lost 6 bases, V lost 1 base, and 10 bases had no gene match. The CDR3 runs 16 residues. Germline lookup yields CDR1 MDHEN and CDR2 SYDVKM. This CDR3 is CASSLSVRGWQDTQYF. CDR3 DNA: TGTGCCAGCAGTTTATCGGTCAGGGGGTGGCAGGATACGCAGTATTTT. The full variable domain, in which reference TRBV28 and TRBJ2-3 provide the parts outside the CDR3, is DVKVTQSSRYLVKRTGEKVFLECVQDMDHENMFWYRQDPGLGLRLIYFSYDVKMKEKGDIPEGYSVSREKKERFSLILESASTNQTSMYLCASSLSVRGWQDTQYFGPGTRLTVL.

The V call is TRBV2, the J call TRBJ2-5, with D possibly being TRBD2 (6 bases). The CDR3 runs 15 residues. The V end was cut by 4 bases, the J end by 5 bases, with 17 bases between. The germline CDR1 and CDR2 sequences are SNHLY and FYNNEI. For the CDR3, the DNA is TGTGCCAGCAGTGCGGGAGCGTTCTTCGGGGAGACCCAGTACTTC. Its protein is CASSAGAFFGETQYF.

This chain connects TRBV4-2 to TRBJ2-1; maybe TRBD2 (5 bases). The CDR3 totals 16 residues. CDR1 is LGHNA and CDR2 is YNFKEQ in the germline V gene. V dropped 3 bases and J dropped 6 bases, with 18 bases sitting between them. This CDR3 reads CASSHPGSPSGNEQFF. The DNA of the CDR3 is TGTGCCAGCAGCCACCCGGGAAGCCCCTCAGGCAATGAGCAGTTCTTC.

The V call is TRBV29-1, the J call TRBJ2-5, with 8 bases fitting TRBD2. The germline V gene encodes CDR1 SQVTM and CDR2 ANQGSEA. The CDR3 covers 18 residues. V was pared by 7 bases and J by 5 bases, with 24 bases of the junction left unmatched. The CDR3 is CSARGAPSAGRAGETQYF. The CDR3 DNA is TGCAGCGCCCGAGGGGCCCCCTCCGCCGGGAGGGCCGGGGAGACCCAGTACTTC.

V and J are TRBV5-1 and TRBJ2-5; perhaps TRBD1 as D (6 bases). CDR3 length: 15 residues. V lost 6 bases and J 5 bases, leaving 20 bases between the germline ends. Germline V gene data show CDR1 as SGHRS and CDR2 as YFSETQ. CDR3 nucleotide sequence: TGCGCCAGCACCCCCCAGGCAGGGGTCTACGAGACCCAGTACTTC. Its translation: CASTPQAGVYETQYF.

This rearrangement joins TRBV10-3 to TRBJ2-3; D is unclear. Trimming shortened V by 0 bases and J by 2 bases, and 3 bases separated the two germline ends. Germline CDR1 is ENHRY and CDR2 is SYGVKD. This CDR3 comprises 13 residues. Here the CDR3 DNA reads TGTGCCATCAGTGAGTCGGCCACAGATACGCAGTATTTT. This gives the protein CAISESATDTQYF.